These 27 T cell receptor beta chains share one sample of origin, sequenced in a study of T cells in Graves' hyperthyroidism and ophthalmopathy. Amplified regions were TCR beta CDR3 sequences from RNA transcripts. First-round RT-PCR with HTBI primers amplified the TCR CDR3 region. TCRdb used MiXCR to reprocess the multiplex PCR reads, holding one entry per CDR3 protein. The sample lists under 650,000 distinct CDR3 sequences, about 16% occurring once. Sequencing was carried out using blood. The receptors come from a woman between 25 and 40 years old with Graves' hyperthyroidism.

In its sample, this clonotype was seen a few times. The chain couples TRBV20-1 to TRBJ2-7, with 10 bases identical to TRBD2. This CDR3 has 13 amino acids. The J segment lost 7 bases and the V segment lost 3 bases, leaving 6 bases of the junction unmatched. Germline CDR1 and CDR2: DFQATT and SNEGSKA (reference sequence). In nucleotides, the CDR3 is TGCAGTGCTAGTTCGAGCGGGAGGGGTGAGCAGTACTTC. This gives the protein CSASSSGRGEQYF.

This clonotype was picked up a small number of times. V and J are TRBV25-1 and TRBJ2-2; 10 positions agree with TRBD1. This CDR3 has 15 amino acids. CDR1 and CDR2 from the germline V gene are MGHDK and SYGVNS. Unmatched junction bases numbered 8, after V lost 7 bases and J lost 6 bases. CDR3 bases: TGTGCCAGCACGAAGGGACAGGGGCTGTCCGGGGAGCTGTTTTTT. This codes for CASTKGQGLSGELFF.

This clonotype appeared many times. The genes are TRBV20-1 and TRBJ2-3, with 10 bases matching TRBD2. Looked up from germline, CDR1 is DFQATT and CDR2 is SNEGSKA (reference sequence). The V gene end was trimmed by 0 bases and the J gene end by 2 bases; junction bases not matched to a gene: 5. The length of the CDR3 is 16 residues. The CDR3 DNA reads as TGCAGTGCTAGAGAACTAGCGGGGATCTCCACAGATACGCAGTATTTT. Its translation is CSARELAGISTDTQYF.

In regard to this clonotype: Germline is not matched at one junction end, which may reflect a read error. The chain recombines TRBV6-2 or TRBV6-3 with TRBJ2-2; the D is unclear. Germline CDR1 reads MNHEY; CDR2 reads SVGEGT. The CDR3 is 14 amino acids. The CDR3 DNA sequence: TGTGCCAGCAGTAACTCAGTGCGCTCCGGGGAGCTGTTTTTT. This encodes CASSNSVRSGELFF.

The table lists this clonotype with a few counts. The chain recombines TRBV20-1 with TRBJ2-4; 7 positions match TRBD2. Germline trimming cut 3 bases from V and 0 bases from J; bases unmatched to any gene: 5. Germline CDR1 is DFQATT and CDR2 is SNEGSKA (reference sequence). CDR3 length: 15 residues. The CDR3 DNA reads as TGCAGTGCTAGTAAGGGAGGGATAGCCAAAAACATTCAGTACTTC. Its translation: CSASKGGIAKNIQYF.

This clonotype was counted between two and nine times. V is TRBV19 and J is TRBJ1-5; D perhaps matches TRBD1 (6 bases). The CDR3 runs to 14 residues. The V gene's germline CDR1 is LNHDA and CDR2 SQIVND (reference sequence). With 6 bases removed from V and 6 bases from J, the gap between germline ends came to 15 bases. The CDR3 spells CASRSSGAVQPQHF. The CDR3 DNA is TGTGCCAGTAGATCTTCGGGGGCTGTTCAGCCCCAGCATTTT.

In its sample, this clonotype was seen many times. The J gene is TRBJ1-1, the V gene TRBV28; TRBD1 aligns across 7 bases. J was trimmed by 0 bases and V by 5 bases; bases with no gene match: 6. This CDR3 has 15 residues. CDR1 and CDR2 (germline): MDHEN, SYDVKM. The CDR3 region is CASSAGQSMNTEAFF. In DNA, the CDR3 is TGTGCCAGCAGTGCGGGACAGAGTATGAACACTGAAGCTTTCTTT.

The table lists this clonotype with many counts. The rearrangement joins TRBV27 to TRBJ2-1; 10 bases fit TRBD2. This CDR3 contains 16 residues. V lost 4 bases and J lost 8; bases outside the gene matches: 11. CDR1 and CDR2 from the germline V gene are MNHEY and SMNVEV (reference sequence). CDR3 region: CASSSPALAGLYEQFF. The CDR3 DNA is TGTGCCAGCAGTTCACCCGCACTAGCGGGACTTTATGAGCAGTTCTTC.

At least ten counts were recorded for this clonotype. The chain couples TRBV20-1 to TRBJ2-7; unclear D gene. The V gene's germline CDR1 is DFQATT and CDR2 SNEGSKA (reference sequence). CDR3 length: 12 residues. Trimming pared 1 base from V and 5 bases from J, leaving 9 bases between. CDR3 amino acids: CSARAQFDEQYF. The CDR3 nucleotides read TGCAGTGCTAGAGCACAGTTCGACGAGCAGTACTTC.

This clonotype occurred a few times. CDR3 sequence: CAWSGPGLATYNEQFF. Written as DNA, the CDR3 is TGTGCCTGGAGTGGACCGGGACTAGCGACCTACAATGAGCAGTTCTTC. The rearrangement joins TRBV30 to TRBJ2-1, with TRBD2 matching over 10 bases. Germline-derived CDR1 and CDR2 are GTSNPN and SVGIG (reference sequence). The ends lost 1 base at V and 2 bases at J; junction bases unmatched: 5. The CDR3 covers 16 residues. The whole variable domain, filled in from reference TRBV30 and TRBJ2-1, reads SQTIHQWPATLVQPVGSPLSLECTVEGTSNPNLYWYRQAAGRGLQLLFYSVGIGQISSEVPQNLSASRPQDRQFILSSKKLLLSDSGFYLCAWSGPGLATYNEQFFGPGTRLTVL.

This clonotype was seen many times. In DNA form, the CDR3 reads TGTGCCAGCAGCTCACGAGGTGAGCAGTTCTTC. Amino acids: CASSSRGEQFF. This chain connects TRBV11-2 to TRBJ2-1; D remains ambiguous. CDR1 is SGHAT and CDR2 is FQNNGV in the germline V gene. Trimming shortened V by 4 bases and J by 9 bases, and 7 bases separated the two germline ends. The CDR3 is 11 residues long.

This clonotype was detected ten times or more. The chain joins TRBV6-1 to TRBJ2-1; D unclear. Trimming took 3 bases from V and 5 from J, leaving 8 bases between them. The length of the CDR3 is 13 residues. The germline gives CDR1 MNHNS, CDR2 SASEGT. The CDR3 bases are TGTGCCAGCAGTGACCTTGGGGACAATGAGCAGTTCTTC. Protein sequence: CASSDLGDNEQFF.

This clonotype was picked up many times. CDR3 protein: CASSFDQETQYF. In nucleotides, the CDR3 is TGTGCCAGCAGCTTCGACCAAGAGACCCAGTACTTC. The chain uses TRBV11-2 and TRBJ2-5, with D unclear. The length of the CDR3 is 12 residues. The V gene's germline CDR1 is SGHAT and CDR2 FQNNGV. Trimming stripped 3 bases from V and 0 bases from J, with 2 bases between.

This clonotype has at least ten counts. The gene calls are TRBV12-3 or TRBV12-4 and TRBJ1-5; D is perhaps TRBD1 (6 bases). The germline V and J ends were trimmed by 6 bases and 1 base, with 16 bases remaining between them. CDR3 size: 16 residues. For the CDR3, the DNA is TGTGCCAGCAGCCCAGTAGGGGGGGACAGCAATCAGCCCCAGCATTTT. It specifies CASSPVGGDSNQPQHF.

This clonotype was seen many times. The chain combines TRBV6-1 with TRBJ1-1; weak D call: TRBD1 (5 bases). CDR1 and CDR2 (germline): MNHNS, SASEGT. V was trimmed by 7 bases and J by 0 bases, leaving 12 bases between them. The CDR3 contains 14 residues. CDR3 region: CASTDGGLNTEAFF. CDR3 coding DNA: TGTGCCAGCACCGATGGGGGGTTGAACACTGAAGCTTTCTTT.

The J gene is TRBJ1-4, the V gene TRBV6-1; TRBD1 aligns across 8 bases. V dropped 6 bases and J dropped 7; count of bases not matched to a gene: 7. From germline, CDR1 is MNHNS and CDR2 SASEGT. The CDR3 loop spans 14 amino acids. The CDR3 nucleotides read TGTGCCAGCAGAAGACAGGGGCGGGTTGAAAAACTGTTTTTT. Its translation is CASRRQGRVEKLFF.

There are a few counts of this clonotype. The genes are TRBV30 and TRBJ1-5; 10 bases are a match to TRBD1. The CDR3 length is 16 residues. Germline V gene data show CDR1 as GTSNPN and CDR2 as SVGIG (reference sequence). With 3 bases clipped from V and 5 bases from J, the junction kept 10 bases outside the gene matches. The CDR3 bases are TGTGCCTGGAGGACCGGGACAGGGGACCCTCATCAGCCCCAGCATTTT. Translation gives CAWRTGTGDPHQPQHF.

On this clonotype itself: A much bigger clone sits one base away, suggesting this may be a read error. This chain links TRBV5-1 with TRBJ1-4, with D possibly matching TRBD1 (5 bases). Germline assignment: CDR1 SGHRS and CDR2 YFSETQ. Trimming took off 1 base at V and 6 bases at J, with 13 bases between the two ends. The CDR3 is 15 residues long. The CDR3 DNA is TGCGCCAGCAGCTTGCGTGGGGAAGGGGATGAAAAACTGTTTTTT. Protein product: CASSLRGEGDEKLFF.

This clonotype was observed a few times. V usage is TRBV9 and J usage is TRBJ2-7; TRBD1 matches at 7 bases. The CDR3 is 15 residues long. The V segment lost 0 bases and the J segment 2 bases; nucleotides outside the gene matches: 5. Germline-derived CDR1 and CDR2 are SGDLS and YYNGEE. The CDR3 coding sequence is TGTGCCAGCAGCGTAGGAGGGGACAGAACCTACGAGCAGTACTTC. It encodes CASSVGGDRTYEQYF.

The CDR3 reads CASSQDNLGLYEQYF. In DNA, the CDR3 is TGCGCCAGCAGCCAAGATAATCTAGGGTTGTACGAGCAGTACTTC. V and J are TRBV4-1 and TRBJ2-7; D unresolved. V lost 0 bases and J lost 4, with 13 bases in between. The CDR3 runs to 15 residues. The germline V gene encodes CDR1 MGHRA and CDR2 YSYEKL.

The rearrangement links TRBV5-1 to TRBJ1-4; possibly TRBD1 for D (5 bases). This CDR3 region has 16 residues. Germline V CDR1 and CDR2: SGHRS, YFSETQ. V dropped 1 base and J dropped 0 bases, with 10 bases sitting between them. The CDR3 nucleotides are TGCGCCAGCAGCTTGTTCCGGGGCTCAACTAATGAAAAACTGTTTTTT. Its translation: CASSLFRGSTNEKLFF.

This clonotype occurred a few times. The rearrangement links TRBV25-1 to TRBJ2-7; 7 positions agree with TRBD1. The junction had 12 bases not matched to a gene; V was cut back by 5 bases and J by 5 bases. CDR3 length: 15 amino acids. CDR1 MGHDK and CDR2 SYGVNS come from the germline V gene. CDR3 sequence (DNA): TGTGCCAGCAGTAATCCCGGACAGGTTTTAAACGAGCAGTACTTC. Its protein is CASSNPGQVLNEQYF.

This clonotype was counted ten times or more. The CDR3 DNA reads TGTGCCAGCTCACTGGACAGTCTCACTGAAGCTTTCTTT. Residues: CASSLDSLTEAFF. The chain joins TRBV18 to TRBJ1-1, with D perhaps matching TRBD1 (6 bases). Germline lookup yields CDR1 KGHSH and CDR2 LQKENI. The CDR3 loop spans 13 amino acids. Trimming removed 4 bases at V and 4 bases at J, with 10 bases between. Drawing the rest from reference TRBV18 and TRBJ1-1, the complete variable domain is NAGVMQNPRHLVRRRGQEARLRCSPMKGHSHVYWYRQLPEEGLKFMVYLQKENIIDESGMPKERFSAEFPKEGPSILRIQQVVRGDSAAYFCASSLDSLTEAFFGQGTRLTVV.

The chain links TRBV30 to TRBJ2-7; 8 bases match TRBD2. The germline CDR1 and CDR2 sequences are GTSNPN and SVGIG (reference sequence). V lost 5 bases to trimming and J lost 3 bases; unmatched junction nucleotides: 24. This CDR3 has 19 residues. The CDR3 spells CAWEKWAGANSGANYEQYF. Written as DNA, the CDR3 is TGTGCCTGGGAAAAGTGGGCAGGGGCGAATAGCGGGGCCAACTACGAGCAGTACTTC.

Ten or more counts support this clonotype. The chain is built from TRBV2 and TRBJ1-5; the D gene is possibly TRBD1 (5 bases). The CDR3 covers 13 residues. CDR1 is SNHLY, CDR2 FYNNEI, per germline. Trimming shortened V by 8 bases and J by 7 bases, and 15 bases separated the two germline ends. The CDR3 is CASGQGFEQPQHF. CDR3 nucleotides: TGTGCCAGCGGTCAGGGTTTCGAACAGCCCCAGCATTTT.

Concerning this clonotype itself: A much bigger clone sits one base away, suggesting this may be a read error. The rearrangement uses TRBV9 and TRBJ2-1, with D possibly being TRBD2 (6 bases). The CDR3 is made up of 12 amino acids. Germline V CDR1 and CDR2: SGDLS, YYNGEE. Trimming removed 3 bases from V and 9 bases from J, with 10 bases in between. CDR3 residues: CASSAPEGEQFF. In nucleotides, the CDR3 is TGTGCCAGCAGCGCCCCGGAGGGTGAGCAGTTCTTC.

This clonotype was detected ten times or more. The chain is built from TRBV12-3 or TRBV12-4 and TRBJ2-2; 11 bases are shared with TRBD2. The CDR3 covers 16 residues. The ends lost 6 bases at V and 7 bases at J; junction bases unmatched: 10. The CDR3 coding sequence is TGTGCCAGCAGCCCTATAGCGGGAGGGTTTGGCGGGGAGCTGTTTTTT. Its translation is CASSPIAGGFGGELFF.